This is a list of T cell receptor beta chains from one sample in a study of CD8+ T cells in alopecia areata. This table comes from immunoSEQ multiplex PCR, and its TCRdb copy is limited to in-frame clones, with some not included. The data contain about 170,000 clones, roughly 70% of them singletons. This sample comprised CD8+ T cells sorted from blood, obtained at week 0. The receptors derive from a human donor with alopecia areata. CDR3s leave out the opening cysteine and the closing phenylalanine or tryptophan. The order of the fields is clone size, V gene, J gene, CDR3 protein. For some rows the clone size is stated as once, few or many, or as a class when expanded; others skip it.

few	TRBV27	TRBJ1-2	ASSFGGGDYGYT
.	TRBV28	TRBJ1-5	ASSSPRDSNQPQH
.	TRBV9	TRBJ2-1	ASSPFSGGTYNEQF
.	TRBV9	TRBJ1-2	ASSVEGMANYGYT
.	TRBV5-1	TRBJ2-2	ASSPQLGTRSGELF
.	TRBV13	TRBJ2-2	ASSPGQVGPEEAGELF
.	TRBV13	TRBJ2-5	ASSAGTRVPGETQY
.	TRBV29-1	TRBJ2-1	SVERTDTGFNEQF
few	TRBV30	TRBJ2-1	ASSSPSYNEQF
.	TRBV7-9	TRBJ2-3	ASSWRLAGGLDTQY
.	TRBV6-5	TRBJ2-2	ASSYRWDDTGELF
.	TRBV15	TRBJ1-5	ATSRGDLNQPQH
.	TRBV11-2	TRBJ2-5	ASSLVTSGGRY
.	TRBV6-5	TRBJ2-5	ASTTGGGIQETQY
.	TRBV29-1	TRBJ1-3	SVPGQNTIY
few	TRBV11-2	TRBJ2-2	ASSRTGGELF
.	TRBV9	TRBJ1-2	ASSARTGDHYGYT
.	TRBV5-1	TRBJ2-1	ASRGPGTSGGYNEQF
.	TRBV29-1	TRBJ1-2	SAPGNGGYT
once	TRBV5-6	TRBJ1-5	ASSQGMQPQH
.	TRBV5-6	TRBJ1-3	ASSLAGTVGNTIY
few	TRBV14	TRBJ2-7	ASSQGAGSLIYEQY
.	TRBV4-2	TRBJ2-1	ASSQGEQNEQF
once	TRBV25-1	TRBJ2-7	ASRGLSSYEQY
.	TRBV9	TRBJ2-1	ASSAPPGPYNEQF
.	TRBV6-5	TRBJ2-7	ASGRGNEQY
.	TRBV20-1	TRBJ2-1	SAREQNEQF
.	TRBV19	TRBJ1-1	ASSIAGVSTEAF
.	TRBV7-9	TRBJ2-7	ASSSLSYEQY
.	TRBV30	TRBJ2-7	AWGREFYEQY
.	TRBV10-2	TRBJ1-2	ASSEGQGGGYT
.	TRBV4-1	TRBJ2-7	ASSQDGGRAYEQY
.	TRBV19	TRBJ1-2	ASSIPGQGYGYT